The next 31 T cell receptor beta chains were all read from a single sample in a study of human T cells and chemical hapten exposure. As to time point: healthy volunteer bleed at 6 weeks. Blood, whole and unfractionated, served as the source for total RNA extraction. One entry per CDR3 protein, called by TCRdb with MiXCR from the RACE reads. The data contain about 47,000 distinct CDR3 sequences, about 3.5% of them singletons. The specimen was whole blood. These receptors were obtained from a human donor in good health. Some clones in this sample may be carry-over from other donors' samples.

This clonotype was recorded many times. The V and J genes are TRBV6-5 and TRBJ2-3; no clear D gene. V shed 6 bases and J shed 6 bases, with 16 bases lying between them. The CDR3 runs to 14 residues. Germline V CDR1 and CDR2: MNHEY, SVGAGI. Here the CDR3 reads CASRGRGRDDTQYF. The CDR3 DNA reads TGTGCCAGCAGGGGTCGTGGTAGGGATGATACGCAGTATTTT.

Worth noting for this clonotype: With a much larger clone just one base away, this may be a read error. The CDR3 bases are TGCAGTGCTAAACTGGGGGACAGGGGGAACACCGGGGAGCTGTTTTTT. Residues: CSAKLGDRGNTGELFF. The chain is built from TRBV20-1 and TRBJ2-2; 10 nucleotides agree with TRBD1. Germline V gene data show CDR1 as DFQATT and CDR2 as SNEGSKA (reference sequence). CDR3 length: 16 amino acids. Unmatched junction bases numbered 6, after V lost 4 bases and J lost 1 base.

Ten or more counts support this clonotype. The rearrangement uses TRBV2 and TRBJ1-5; D uncertain. Germline CDR1 and CDR2: SNHLY and FYNNEI. V lost 3 bases and J 0 bases, leaving 9 bases between the germline ends. The CDR3 totals 15 residues. The CDR3 is CASSDSLYSNQPQHF. The CDR3 DNA sequence: TGTGCCAGCAGTGACAGTCTCTATAGCAATCAGCCCCAGCATTTT.

A word on this clonotype: This could be a read error, since a much larger clone is one nucleotide away. CDR3 sequence: CVSSLSDYQPQHF. The CDR3 nucleotides are TGTGTCAGCAGTTTATCGGACTATCAGCCCCAGCATTTT. The chain joins TRBV28 to TRBJ1-5; D remains ambiguous. Germline lookup yields CDR1 MDHEN and CDR2 SYDVKM. This CDR3 comprises 13 residues.

This clonotype turned up a few times. The J gene is TRBJ2-3, the V gene TRBV5-1; 8 nucleotides match TRBD1. J was trimmed by 3 bases and V by 4 bases; bases with no gene match: 7. This CDR3 has 15 amino acids. Germline loops: CDR1 SGHRS, CDR2 YFSETQ. This CDR3 is CASSPDRGLTDTQYF. DNA of the CDR3: TGCGCCAGCAGCCCAGACAGGGGATTGACAGATACGCAGTATTTT.

The V call is TRBV20-1, the J call TRBJ2-3, with TRBD2 matching 7 bases. Germline values: CDR1 DFQATT, CDR2 SNEGSKA (reference sequence). After removal of 3 bases from V and 2 bases from J, the junction contained 8 bases not matched to a gene. The CDR3 runs to 15 residues. The CDR3 nucleotides read TGCAGTGCTAGGGACGGGAGGCATTTCACAGATACGCAGTATTTT. This gives the protein CSARDGRHFTDTQYF.

The chain couples TRBV7-6 to TRBJ1-2, with TRBD1 as a possible D gene (6 bases). The V and J ends lost 4 bases and 7 bases respectively, with 10 bases between them. CDR3 length: 12 amino acids. Germline lookup yields CDR1 SGHVS and CDR2 FNYEAQ. The CDR3 is CASSSGGAGYTF. The CDR3 DNA sequence: TGTGCCAGCAGCTCTGGGGGGGCTGGCTACACCTTC.

Ten or more counts support this clonotype. V gene TRBV3-1 combines with J gene TRBJ1-5, with no clear D. The germline gives CDR1 LGHDT, CDR2 YNNKEL (reference sequence). V was clipped by 2 bases and J by 9 bases, with 17 bases between them. The CDR3 length is 15 residues. CDR3 in DNA: TGTGCCAGCAGCCAATCCCCGGACCCCGAGCGGCCCCAGCATTTT. It translates to CASSQSPDPERPQHF.

Ten or more counts support this clonotype. This chain connects TRBV27 to TRBJ1-5; no clear D gene. CDR1 is MNHEY and CDR2 is SMNVEV in the germline V gene (reference sequence). The CDR3 length is 14 residues. Deletions cut 7 bases from V and 2 bases from J, with 12 bases between. Here the CDR3 reads CASKGGSGNQPQHF. Here the CDR3 DNA reads TGTGCCAGCAAGGGAGGGTCTGGCAATCAGCCCCAGCATTTT.

The table lists this clonotype with many counts. Here the CDR3 reads CASSPIQGGMNTEAFF. The CDR3 DNA reads as TGTGCCAGCTCACCAATACAGGGGGGAATGAACACTGAAGCTTTCTTT. The V gene is TRBV18, the J gene TRBJ1-1, with 8 bases aligning to TRBD1. Trimming removed 2 bases from V and 0 bases from J; junction bases left unmatched: 5. From germline, CDR1 is KGHSH and CDR2 LQKENI. The CDR3 loop spans 16 amino acids.

This clonotype was seen a handful of times. The chain recombines TRBV20-1 with TRBJ2-1; 13 positions match TRBD2. V was pared by 4 bases and J by 8 bases, with 5 bases of the junction left unmatched. Germline lookup yields CDR1 DFQATT and CDR2 SNEGSKA (reference sequence). The CDR3 totals 14 residues. The CDR3 region is CSANPGLAGYEQFF. In nucleotides, the CDR3 is TGCAGTGCTAACCCGGGACTAGCGGGATATGAGCAGTTCTTC.

This clonotype occurred many times. No conserved phenylalanine or tryptophan is present at the end of the CDR3, so a read error is the likely explanation. The DNA is omitted, as the CDR3 cannot be located on it reliably, and the CDR3 follows TCRdb's listing. The chain has TRBV15 and TRBJ2-3; the table's D call, TRBD2, has no DNA check behind it. Looked up from germline, CDR1 is LNHNV and CDR2 is YYDKDF (reference sequence). Ends included, the CDR3 has 12 residues. CDR3 amino acids: CATSKRGLNINI.

The chain combines TRBV3-1 with TRBJ1-1; D perhaps matches TRBD1 (6 bases). The germline V gene encodes CDR1 LGHDT and CDR2 YNNKEL (reference sequence). The CDR3 sequence is 15 residues long. Trimming removed 3 bases from V and 3 bases from J, with 14 bases in between. CDR3 coding DNA: TGTGCCAGCAGCCAGTCCCACAGGGTATACACTGAAGCTTTCTTT. This codes for CASSQSHRVYTEAFF.

This clonotype was detected only a few times. CDR3 in DNA: TGTGCCATCAAGAAGCGGGAGTTCGACGAGCAGTACTTC. It specifies CAIKKREFDEQYF. This chain uses TRBV10-3 with TRBJ2-7; 8 bases map to TRBD2. Trimming took 7 bases from V and 5 from J; bases not matched to a gene: 7. This CDR3 is 13 amino acids long. Germline V gene sequence: CDR1 ENHRY, CDR2 SYGVKD.

In this sample, this clonotype turned up many times. The chain recombines TRBV6-4 with TRBJ2-3; D gene unclear. Trimming cost V 3 bases and J 3 bases, with 10 bases left between them. The CDR3 spans 14 residues. The germline V gene encodes CDR1 MRHNA and CDR2 SNTAGT. CDR3 DNA sequence: TGTGCCAGCAGTGAAGATGTCGCGACAGATACGCAGTATTTT. Its translation: CASSEDVATDTQYF.

Many counts were recorded for this clonotype. The V and J genes are TRBV27 and TRBJ2-7; 12 bases agree with TRBD2. Trimming cost V 6 bases and J 6 bases; bases outside gene matches: 6. This CDR3 comprises 14 residues. Per the germline V gene, CDR1 is MNHEY and CDR2 is SMNVEV (reference sequence). The CDR3 DNA reads TGTGCCAGCAGATCTAGCGGGAGGGCGGGCGAGCAGTACTTC. Encoded protein: CASRSSGRAGEQYF.

At least ten counts were recorded for this clonotype. The chain is built from TRBV4-1 and TRBJ2-1, with TRBD2 identical over 15 bases. This CDR3 is built from 14 residues. In germline, CDR1 is MGHRA, CDR2 YSYEKL. The V segment lost 4 bases and the J segment 10 bases; nucleotides outside the gene matches: 2. The CDR3 spells CASSLGLAGGEQFF. CDR3 bases: TGCGCCAGCAGCCTTGGACTAGCGGGAGGGGAGCAGTTCTTC.

This clonotype was observed many times. The chain uses TRBV28 and TRBJ2-7; no firm D call. Germline CDR1 MDHEN, CDR2 SYDVKM. V gave up 5 bases and J gave up 9 bases, with 20 bases separating them. The CDR3 contains 14 residues. The CDR3 protein is CASSPAGKGYGQYF. The CDR3 bases are TGTGCCAGCAGTCCAGCAGGAAAGGGTTATGGGCAGTACTTC.

This clonotype was picked up many times. The genes are TRBV27 and TRBJ2-3; D gene ambiguous. This CDR3 spans 13 amino acids. The germline CDR1 and CDR2 sequences are MNHEY and SMNVEV (reference sequence). Trimming cost V 3 bases and J 2 bases, with 6 bases left between them. The CDR3 region is CASSFGFTDTQYF. In DNA form, the CDR3 reads TGTGCCAGCAGTTTCGGGTTCACAGATACGCAGTATTTT.

As DNA, the CDR3 is TGCAGTGCCTCCCGGACCGCTCAAGCGGCGACTGAAGCTTTCTTT. Its protein product is CSASRTAQAATEAFF. The chain has TRBV20-1 and TRBJ1-1; D is unclear. CDR1 is DFQATT, CDR2 SNEGSKA, per germline (reference sequence). V was clipped by 6 bases and J by 5 bases, with 22 bases between them. CDR3 length equals 15 residues.

This clonotype has a count of ten or more. V usage is TRBV4-1 and J usage is TRBJ2-7, with D tentatively TRBD1 or TRBD2 (5 bases each). CDR1 and CDR2 from the germline V gene are MGHRA and YSYEKL. This CDR3 is 17 amino acids long. V lost 3 bases, J lost 0 bases, and 18 bases lay in between. The CDR3 reads CASSQEPAPGTSYEQYF. CDR3 coding DNA: TGCGCCAGCAGCCAGGAACCAGCCCCGGGGACCTCCTACGAGCAGTACTTC.

Ten or more counts support this clonotype. The gene calls are TRBV12-3 or TRBV12-4 and TRBJ1-1; TRBD1 is a possible D gene (5 bases). This CDR3 region has 12 residues. Trimming cost V 7 bases and J 7 bases, with 13 bases left between them. The CDR3: CASNPRENEAFF. The DNA of the CDR3 is TGTGCCAGCAACCCCAGGGAGAATGAAGCTTTCTTT.

A remark on this clonotype: This may come from a read error, since a much larger clone is one base off. The V gene is TRBV24-1, the J gene TRBJ1-5; TRBD1 might be the D (5 bases). The germline V gene has CDR1 KGHDR and CDR2 SFDVKD. Trimming stripped 3 bases from V and 9 bases from J, with 17 bases between. CDR3 length: 15 amino acids. In DNA form, the CDR3 reads TGTGCCACCAGTGATACGGGGGTGGGGTATCGGCCCCAGCATTTT. This sequence encodes CATSDTGVGYRPQHF.

This clonotype was counted at least ten times. The chain is built from TRBV28 and TRBJ2-4; TRBD1 matches at 9 bases. The V gene's germline CDR1 is MDHEN and CDR2 SYDVKM. Trimming took 8 bases from V and 3 from J; bases not matched to a gene: 8. CDR3 length: 15 residues. The CDR3 region is CASGSTGGDKNIQYF. The CDR3 nucleotides read TGTGCCAGCGGATCGACAGGGGGAGACAAAAACATTCAGTACTTC.

The chain carries TRBV14 and TRBJ1-2; D gene ambiguous. The CDR3 sequence is 14 residues long. Per germline, CDR1 SGHDN and CDR2 FVKESK. Trimming took off 0 bases at V and 8 bases at J, with 13 bases between the two ends. This CDR3 reads CASSQDQGPTGYTF. The CDR3 coding sequence is TGTGCCAGCAGCCAAGATCAAGGCCCTACCGGCTACACCTTC.

This clonotype was observed a handful of times. The chain uses TRBV5-6 and TRBJ1-4; D may be TRBD1 (5 bases). CDR1 is SGHDT, CDR2 YYEEEE, per germline. The V and J ends lost 3 bases and 6 bases respectively, with 12 bases between them. CDR3 size: 14 residues. CDR3: CASSSQGRDEKLFF. The CDR3 DNA sequence: TGTGCCAGCAGCTCCCAGGGTAGAGATGAAAAACTGTTTTTT.

There are a few counts of this clonotype. The chain carries TRBV19 and TRBJ1-1; D uncertain. The CDR3 is 14 amino acids. With 1 base removed from V and 1 base from J, the gap between germline ends came to 7 bases. Germline V gene lookup returns CDR1 LNHDA and CDR2 SQIVND (reference sequence). The CDR3 bases are TGTGCCAGTAGTATAGGAGGAGGGAACACTGAAGCTTTCTTT. It translates to CASSIGGGNTEAFF.

This clonotype has at least ten counts. The chain combines TRBV20-1 with TRBJ2-1, with a tentative D call TRBD2 (5 bases). The V gene lost 2 bases and the J gene lost 3 bases, with 11 bases spanning the gap. The CDR3 extends over 14 amino acids. Germline values: CDR1 DFQATT, CDR2 SNEGSKA (reference sequence). The DNA for the CDR3 is TGCAGTGCTAGAAGCCGGACTCTCTACAATGAGCAGTTCTTC. Protein sequence: CSARSRTLYNEQFF.

Comment on this clonotype: One junction end disagrees with the germline gene, perhaps due to a read error. This chain connects TRBV9 to TRBJ2-3; D gene uncertain. Germline CDR1 and CDR2: SGDLS and YYNGEE. CDR3 size: 12 residues. The CDR3 region has the DNA TGTGACAGCAGCACTGTGGGGGATACGCAGTATTTT. Amino acid sequence: CDSSTVGDTQYF.

The table lists this clonotype with a few counts. The J gene is TRBJ1-2, the V gene TRBV20-1, with TRBD1 identical over 8 bases. Germline V gene sequence: CDR1 DFQATT, CDR2 SNEGSKA (reference sequence). J was trimmed by 1 base and V by 3 bases; bases with no gene match: 16. The CDR3 loop spans 18 amino acids. CDR3 region: CSASHLRTGKRVNYGYTF. CDR3 sequence (DNA): TGCAGTGCTAGTCACCTTAGGACAGGGAAGAGAGTTAACTATGGCTACACCTTC.

This clonotype occurred many times. This rearrangement joins TRBV20-1 to TRBJ2-1; 11 bases map to TRBD2. Trimming took 1 base from V and 8 from J; bases not matched to a gene: 22. The CDR3 contains 20 residues. Per germline, CDR1 DFQATT and CDR2 SNEGSKA (reference sequence). In DNA form, the CDR3 reads TGCAGTGCTAGAGGTTTCGAAACTAGCGGGAGTCCGATGGCGGCCGATGAGCAGTTCTTC. It yields the protein CSARGFETSGSPMAADEQFF.